One sample yielded the 27 T cell receptor beta chains listed below, sequenced in a study of radiotherapy plus CTLA-4 blockade in lung cancer. TCRdb keeps only in-frame clones here, not all; method: immunoSEQ multiplex PCR. The sample comprises about 98,000 clones, 75% to 85% of which are singletons, and 3% to 3.5% rests with the top ten. The sequenced sample was peripheral blood, obtained from a patient treated with radiotherapy plus ipilimumab. The receptors stem from a human donor with non-small cell lung cancer who had a partial response to radiotherapy plus ipilimumab.

The chain carries TRBV5-6 and TRBJ1-5; 8 positions match TRBD1. Looked up from germline, CDR1 is SGHDT and CDR2 is YYEEEE. Trimming at V came to 4 bases and at J to 6 bases, leaving 9 bases not matched to a gene. This CDR3 region has 15 residues. Here the CDR3 reads CASSLSGQGSQPQHF. In DNA, the CDR3 is TGTGCCAGCAGCCTCTCTGGACAGGGAAGTCAGCCCCAGCATTTT.

The chain joins TRBV27 to TRBJ2-6; TRBD1 aligns across 8 bases. Germline V gene data show CDR1 as MNHEY and CDR2 as SMNVEV (reference sequence). The CDR3 consists of 19 residues. V lost 5 bases to trimming and J lost 0 bases; unmatched junction nucleotides: 12. Here the CDR3 reads CASSPRAGTGSSGANVLTF. Here the CDR3 DNA reads TGTGCCAGCAGTCCGCGAGCCGGGACAGGCAGCTCTGGGGCCAACGTCCTGACTTTC.

The gene calls are TRBV9 and TRBJ2-7; 7 bases match TRBD2. The CDR3 runs 14 residues. V trimming: 4 bases; J trimming: 4 bases; junction bases outside the gene matches: 8. In germline, CDR1 is SGDLS, CDR2 YYNGEE. CDR3 sequence (DNA): TGTGCCAGCAGCCTTGGACTAGTAGGGTACGAGCAGTACTTC. It codes for CASSLGLVGYEQYF. The entire variable domain, with the rest obtained from reference TRBV9 and TRBJ2-7, is as follows: DSGVTQTPKHLITATGQRVTLRCSPRSGDLSVYWYQQSLDQGLQFLIQYYNGEERAKGNILERFSAQQFPDLHSELNLSSLELGDSALYFCASSLGLVGYEQYFGPGTRLTVT.

This chain uses TRBV25-1 with TRBJ2-7, with TRBD1 matching over 11 bases. Trimming took 8 bases from V and 2 from J; bases not matched to a gene: 5. Germline assignment: CDR1 MGHDK and CDR2 SYGVNS. The CDR3 extends over 14 amino acids. The CDR3 region is CASLGTGGTYEQYF. The CDR3 DNA sequence: TGTGCCAGCCTCGGGACAGGGGGGACCTACGAGCAGTACTTC.

This clone has more than one count but fewer than ten. The chain combines TRBV7-3 with TRBJ2-7, with TRBD1 identical over 7 bases. The CDR3 covers 15 residues. Per the germline V gene, CDR1 is SGHTA and CDR2 is FQGTGA. Trimming cost V 2 bases and J 5 bases; bases outside gene matches: 9. This CDR3 reads CASSLARTGADEQYF. The CDR3 region has the DNA TGTGCCAGCAGCTTAGCCCGTACAGGGGCGGACGAGCAGTACTTC.

The chain couples TRBV29-1 to TRBJ2-5; D is unclear. The CDR3 is made up of 12 amino acids. The V gene's germline CDR1 is SQVTM and CDR2 ANQGSEA. V dropped 2 bases and J dropped 4 bases, with 8 bases sitting between them. The CDR3 nucleotides read TGCAGCGTTGAATCCCGGTTAGAGACCCAGTACTTC. Protein sequence: CSVESRLETQYF.

There are a few counts of this clone. This chain links TRBV2 with TRBJ1-4, with D possibly matching TRBD1 (5 bases). The CDR3 consists of 17 residues. The V end was cut by 4 bases, the J end by 0 bases, with 15 bases between. Germline lookup yields CDR1 SNHLY and CDR2 FYNNEI. For the CDR3, the DNA is TGTGCCAGCAGTGGACCAGACAGAGAGGCAACTAATGAAAAACTGTTTTTT. This translates into CASSGPDREATNEKLFF.

This chain links TRBV5-1 with TRBJ2-2, with D possibly TRBD1 on 5 matching bases. The CDR3 contains 14 residues. V lost 7 bases and J lost 5, with 15 bases in between. Germline lookup yields CDR1 SGHRS and CDR2 YFSETQ. Here the CDR3 DNA reads TGCGCCAGCGGTCTACAGGCGACAACCGGGGAGCTGTTTTTT. Amino acids: CASGLQATTGELFF.

The chain couples TRBV7-2 to TRBJ2-7, with unresolved D. The CDR3 covers 13 residues. CDR1 is SGHTA and CDR2 is FQGNSA in the germline V gene. Trimming took off 0 bases at V and 4 bases at J, with 7 bases between the two ends. The DNA of the CDR3 is TGTGCCAGCAGCTTAGCGAGGCAGTACGAGCAGTACTTC. Translation gives CASSLARQYEQYF.

The chain employs TRBV19 and TRBJ2-7, with TRBD2 matching over 7 bases. Germline CDR1 is LNHDA and CDR2 is SQIVND (reference sequence). The junction had 5 bases not matched to a gene; V was cut back by 5 bases and J by 4 bases. This CDR3 is built from 13 residues. The CDR3 DNA sequence: TGTGCCAGTAGTCAAGGGAGGGCGTACGAGCAGTACTTC. This codes for CASSQGRAYEQYF.

J is TRBJ2-4 and V is TRBV7-9, with 9 bases that match TRBD1. The CDR3 totals 18 residues. CDR1 and CDR2 (germline): SEHNR, FQNEAQ (reference sequence). The J segment lost 10 bases and the V segment lost 5 bases, leaving 21 bases of the junction unmatched. In DNA, the CDR3 is TGTGCCAGCAGCCGAATTACCGGCGGGGACAGGGATAAGAGGATTCAGTACTTC. Translated: CASSRITGGDRDKRIQYF.

The chain combines TRBV5-1 with TRBJ2-4; 12 bases are shared with TRBD1. Germline assignment: CDR1 SGHRS and CDR2 YFSETQ. The CDR3 totals 17 residues. V was clipped by 3 bases and J by 2 bases; unmatched bases: 6. CDR3: CASSWTGQGASKNIQYF. In DNA, the CDR3 is TGCGCCAGCAGCTGGACGGGACAGGGGGCTTCCAAAAACATTCAGTACTTC.

CDR3 protein: CASSFQGAGGNTIYF. DNA of the CDR3: TGCGCCAGCAGCTTCCAGGGGGCAGGTGGAAACACCATATATTTT. The chain couples TRBV5-1 to TRBJ1-3; TRBD1 aligns across 8 bases. Per the germline V gene, CDR1 is SGHRS and CDR2 is YFSETQ. Trimming took 2 bases from V and 3 from J; bases not matched to a gene: 4. The length of the CDR3 is 15 residues.

J is TRBJ1-6 and V is TRBV7-2; TRBD1 might be the D (5 bases). The V end was cut by 1 base, the J end by 6 bases, with 7 bases between. Germline lookup yields CDR1 SGHTA and CDR2 FQGNSA. The CDR3 has 14 amino acids. The CDR3 loop reads CASSLGRVNSPLHF. The CDR3 coding sequence is TGTGCCAGCAGCTTAGGCAGGGTTAATTCACCCCTCCACTTT.

V and J are TRBV18 and TRBJ2-6; the D gene is possibly TRBD1 (6 bases). V was shortened by 3 bases and J by 0 bases, with 12 bases between the two germline ends. The CDR3 runs to 17 residues. CDR1 KGHSH and CDR2 LQKENI come from the germline V gene. CDR3 bases: TGTGCCAGCTCACCGGGGGCTACAGGCTCTGGGGCCAACGTCCTGACTTTC. This encodes CASSPGATGSGANVLTF.

The V gene is TRBV11-2, the J gene TRBJ2-2; D not resolved. V lost 3 bases, J lost 1 base, and 6 bases lay in between. Germline CDR1 is SGHAT and CDR2 is FQNNGV. The CDR3 totals 14 residues. DNA of the CDR3: TGTGCCAGCAGCTTGAGTAGGAACACCGGGGAGCTGTTTTTT. It codes for CASSLSRNTGELFF.

The rearrangement links TRBV5-6 to TRBJ2-7; D gene uncertain. With 4 bases removed from V and 6 bases from J, the gap between germline ends came to 8 bases. Germline values: CDR1 SGHDT, CDR2 YYEEEE. This CDR3 is 11 amino acids long. The CDR3 here is CASSASGEQYF. CDR3 nucleotide sequence: TGTGCCAGCAGCGCCTCGGGCGAGCAGTACTTC.

The chain uses TRBV2 and TRBJ2-5; 11 nucleotides agree with TRBD2. CDR1 SNHLY and CDR2 FYNNEI come from the germline V gene. The CDR3 consists of 15 residues. V shed 6 bases and J 1 base; nucleotides not matched to a gene: 4. The CDR3 nucleotides are TGTGCCAGCAGGTTAGCGGGAGGGACCCAAGAGACCCAGTACTTC. This codes for CASRLAGGTQETQYF.

The chain links TRBV5-4 to TRBJ1-2, with 8 bases matching TRBD1. The V gene's germline CDR1 is SGHNT and CDR2 YYREEE (reference sequence). The CDR3 runs to 14 residues. The trim removed 4 bases at V and 4 bases at J, leaving 6 bases unmatched. CDR3 nucleotide sequence: TGTGCCAGCAGCCCCCGTGACAGGGGCTATGGCTACACCTTC. Its protein is CASSPRDRGYGYTF.

CDR3 nucleotides: TGTGCCAGCAGTTTAGCAGGGGTGCTAGAGACCCAGTACTTC. Protein product: CASSLAGVLETQYF. This chain links TRBV28 with TRBJ2-5, with D possibly TRBD1 on 6 matching bases. CDR3 length equals 14 residues. V lost 2 bases, J lost 4 bases, and 11 bases lay in between. CDR1 MDHEN and CDR2 SYDVKM come from the germline V gene.

The chain has TRBV7-8 and TRBJ2-3; D remains unclear. V was trimmed by 1 base and J by 2 bases, leaving 7 bases between them. Germline V gives CDR1 SGHVS, CDR2 FQNEAQ. This CDR3 region has 14 residues. The CDR3 loop reads CASSLDVITDTQYF. The CDR3 nucleotides are TGTGCCAGCAGCTTAGATGTTATCACAGATACGCAGTATTTT.

The gene calls are TRBV28 and TRBJ2-7; 7 bases agree with TRBD2. The CDR3 has 17 amino acids. The V gene's germline CDR1 is MDHEN and CDR2 SYDVKM. J was trimmed by 0 bases and V by 4 bases; bases with no gene match: 12. The CDR3 nucleotides are TGTGCCAGCAGTTCCCCCTCGAGCGGGACCTTCTCCTACGAGCAGTACTTC. Its protein is CASSSPSSGTFSYEQYF.

The genes are TRBV6-6 and TRBJ2-2; perhaps TRBD1 as D (5 bases). Germline V lookup: CDR1 MNHNY, CDR2 SVGAGI (reference sequence). V lost 2 bases, J lost 4 bases, and 8 bases lay in between. There are 14 residues in the CDR3. This CDR3 reads CASSYQGGTGELFF. The CDR3 nucleotides are TGTGCCAGCAGTTACCAGGGCGGCACCGGGGAGCTGTTTTTT.

This clone has just one count. V is TRBV7-7 and J is TRBJ2-3; 7 positions agree with TRBD1. V lost 2 bases, J lost 4 bases, and 3 bases stayed unmatched. The CDR3 length is 14 residues. Germline assignment: CDR1 SSHAT and CDR2 FNYEAQ (reference sequence). The CDR3 DNA reads as TGTGCCAGCAGCTTAACAGGGGCGGCAGATACGCAGTATTTT. This sequence encodes CASSLTGAADTQYF.

The chain uses TRBV2 and TRBJ2-1; 10 nucleotides match TRBD1. Germline CDR1 reads SNHLY; CDR2 reads FYNNEI. The CDR3 runs 14 residues. CDR3 amino acids: CAGEADRGIDEQFF. In nucleotides, the CDR3 is TGTGCGGGTGAGGCGGACAGGGGGATCGATGAGCAGTTCTTC.

The chain couples TRBV29-1 to TRBJ2-1, with D uncertain. The V end was cut by 4 bases, the J end by 0 bases, with 16 bases between. From germline, CDR1 is SQVTM and CDR2 ANQGSEA. The CDR3 loop spans 16 amino acids. In DNA form, the CDR3 reads TGCAGCGTTGCTTCGCCTCTGCCGAGCTCCTACAATGAGCAGTTCTTC. Protein sequence: CSVASPLPSSYNEQFF.

The chain employs TRBV5-1 and TRBJ2-1; 8 nucleotides agree with TRBD2. The CDR3 contains 14 residues. CDR1 is SGHRS, CDR2 YFSETQ, per germline. V dropped 1 base and J dropped 9; count of bases not matched to a gene: 6. The CDR3 sequence is CASSLFQAGAEQFF. CDR3 coding DNA: TGCGCCAGCAGCTTGTTCCAAGCGGGAGCTGAGCAGTTCTTC.